This T cell receptor beta chain was observed in a study of neurological immune-mediated disorders. Study outcomes and limitations: No CDR3 amino acid sequences recurred among expanded clones across subjects, suggesting private repertoires in all groups.

This clonotype was picked up many times. Antigen unknown. Volunteers at a blood bank in Maryland, USA, were the healthy controls. Libraries from sorted cells each used around 920,000 CD4+ or CD8+ T cells. Via MiXCR, TCRdb re-called the 5' RACE reads, giving one row per CDR3 protein. The sample carries more than 15,000 distinct CDR3 sequences, under 4% recorded once. The V gene's germline CDR1 is MNHNY and CDR2 SVGAGI (reference sequence). Trimming took 3 bases from V and 2 from J, leaving 5 bases between them. The CDR3 runs 13 residues. The receptor was isolated from a woman in her thirties or forties in good health. The V call is TRBV6-6, the J call TRBJ1-5, with D unresolved. The sequenced sample was CD8+ T cells from blood. The CDR3 protein is CASSYRGNQPQHF. Written as DNA, the CDR3 is TGTGCCAGCAGTTATCGGGGCAATCAGCCCCAGCATTTT.